Described below is a single T cell receptor beta chain sequence and its context. What it binds is not known. The source of the sample is a study of OX40 agonist ivuxolimab in advanced cancers. Study-wide context: Partial responses were seen in three patients, one with hepatocellular carcinoma and two with cutaneous melanoma. General study points: Patients with a partial response at 0.1-3.0 mg/kg had among the lowest clonal expansion.

The V gene lost 5 bases and the J gene lost 9 bases, with 8 bases spanning the gap. CDR1 MDHEN and CDR2 SYDVKM come from the germline V gene. CDR3 length: 11 residues. Using immunoSEQ multiplex PCR, the repertoire was profiled, and TCRdb retains in-frame clones only, with some absent. The sample shows about 74,000 clones, under 95% of them seen only once. The chain recombines TRBV28 with TRBJ2-1; D is ambiguous. The sequence was collected from an adult with an advanced solid tumor such as melanoma, head and neck, liver or kidney cancer. The specimen comprised CD4+ or CD8+ T cells sorted from blood, sampled in a trial of the OX40 agonist ivuxolimab. CDR3 in amino acids: CASSVRGEQFF. Here the CDR3 DNA reads TGTGCCAGCAGTGTTCGAGGTGAGCAGTTCTTC.